The entry below gives a single TCR beta chain sequence along with its context. What it recognizes is unknown. The sample originates from a study of T cell responses to AZD1222 COVID-19 vaccine. Study outcomes and limitations: Researchers report vaccine-associated CD4 TCRs spanning spike, with dominance at 160-218 and 743-854. The breadth and depth of Spike-specific TCRs increased once two AZD1222 doses had been given. There were mostly white British donors and more females than males, and clonal diversity was possibly underestimated.

The ends were cut back, 6 bases at V and 2 bases at J, with 14 bases in the middle. The CDR3 contains 15 residues. The germline CDR1 and CDR2 sequences are MNHEY and SVGAGI. TCRdb keeps only in-frame clones here, not all; method: immunoSEQ multiplex PCR. The sample holds 110,000 to 150,000 clones, approximately 93% seen once. Sample: peripheral blood, taken after recovery from COVID-19. The TCR sequence derives from an adult who had recovered from COVID-19. This chain connects TRBV6-5 to TRBJ2-1, with D possibly being TRBD1 (6 bases). The CDR3 sequence: CASRKTGGAYNEQFF. In DNA form, the CDR3 reads TGTGCCAGCAGGAAGACAGGTGGGGCCTACAATGAGCAGTTCTTC.